This T cell receptor (beta chain) was obtained from a study of T cell responses to AZD1222 COVID-19 vaccine (dated by TCRdb to about 2021). Turning to the overall study: Because spike-specific TCR depth and breadth did not differ between the two schedules, AZD1222 recipients who got a second dose at roughly 4 weeks were pooled with those who got a second dose at roughly 12 weeks. TCR sequencing covered approximately 230 trial participants: roughly 200 given two doses of AZD1222 and around 26 given two doses of MenACWY control vaccine. Trial participants were enrolled into age subgroups of 18-55, 56-69 and 70-plus years, which contained approximately 150, 30 and 60 TCR-sequenced participants, respectively. Broad study findings and their caveats: The whole spike protein was spanned by vaccine-associated CD4 TCRs, and dominant responses were seen in regions 160-218 and 743-854. The 56-69-year group was small, and its depth increase did not reach significance, likely because of low power. After two AZD1222 doses, both the breadth and the depth of spike-specific TCRs were significantly higher than at day 0 and than in MenACWY recipients. Most participants were white British and females outnumbered males, and the authors suggested that clonal diversity may have been underestimated. Reportedly, close to half of the unique spike-specific TCRs recognized epitopes lying outside the regions that are mutated in the B.1.351 and B.1.1.7 variants. Conclusions about previously exposed vaccinees are limited because only six or seven AZD1222 recipients were SARS-CoV-2 seropositive at baseline. Because no samples from the day 14 peak response were available, repertoires could be characterized only after the peak T cell response.

The CDR3 regions of human TCRbeta chains were analyzed by immunosequencing. Regarding the original processing steps: TCRs in the repertoires were compared against a reference library of SARS-CoV-2-specific TCRs that had been generated with the MIRA antigen-specificity platform. Breadth was defined as the fraction of unique TCRs that were SARS-CoV-2-associated, and depth was defined as the fraction of total T cells that were SARS-CoV-2-associated. Using the MIRA data, each spike-specific TCR was assigned both to the spike region to which the TCR was reactive and to a CD4 or CD8 class. Log10-transformed breadth and depth values were compared by one-way ANOVA with Sidak's multiple comparisons tests. The immuneACCESS repertoire file appears here via TCRdb, limited to in-frame rearrangements. These files lack a portion of the clones; in checked studies, under half of the deficit traces to unresolved V genes, and the cause of the others is not known. From that table come the V and J calls and clone size; the DNA was used to work out D and trimming. The sample records approximately 90,000 clones, around 90% of which are singletons. The ten largest clones add up to about 8% of the sample.

With regard to this clone: There is no known antigen for this receptor. Base qualities are not recorded, but no much larger clone differs from it by a single base.

Reading from cysteine to phenylalanine, the CDR3 counts 14 amino acids. The kept DNA is CDR3 alone, 42 bases in frame from the first base. A distance of 11 bases separates the germline ends of V and J, which lose 6 bases and 0 bases respectively. CDR1 and CDR2, looked up from the germline V gene (reference sequence), are MNHNY and SVGAGI. This specimen's time point label, per the study, means: baseline before first vaccination. Samples from vaccinated people were obtained from the UK trials COV001 and COV002, which included a single-blind randomized controlled phase 2/3 trial of AZD1222 (ChAdOx1 nCoV-19) in healthy adults. Trial participant PBMC samples were collected at day 0 and day 28 after the second dose for TCRbeta chain sequencing.

The sample in question was peripheral blood, obtained on day 0 of AZD1222 vaccination. The TCR was taken from an adult in good health. The chain was built from TRBV6-6 and TRBJ1-2; possibly the D gene is TRBD1, per 5 matching bases. At the DNA level, the sequence is TGTGCCAGCAGCTCTCGGGGGACTAACTATGGCTACACCTTC. Translated, it reads CASSSRGTNYGYTF.